The clone carrying this T cell receptor (beta chain) occurred a few times. Its cognate antigen is unknown. Each pre-culture CD4+ sample aimed for hundreds of thousands of T cell genomes at deep resolution. This table comes from immunoSEQ multiplex PCR, and its TCRdb copy is limited to in-frame clones, with some not included. The sample comprises about 73,000 clones, about 82% of which are singletons, and 1.6% rests with the top ten. Germline CDR1 SGHAT, CDR2 FQNNGV. Trimming pared 1 base from V and 1 base from J, leaving 5 bases between. This CDR3 region has 14 residues. This specimen comes from a study of T cell repertoires and HLA-DP antigens. Study-wide results and caveats: Clones undetected before culture averaged roughly 39% against one allele and around 53% against the other.

The TCR sequence derives from a man aged 60 to 75 in good health and CMV-seronegative. The specimen sequenced was CD4+ T cells from PBMCs. This sequence joins TRBV11-2 and TRBJ1-3; no definite D call. In DNA form, the CDR3 reads TGTGCCAGCAGCTTAGGGACTTCTGGAAACACCATATATTTT. It codes for CASSLGTSGNTIYF.